This T cell receptor (beta chain) comes out of a study of T cell changes during pregnancy in multiple sclerosis (dated by TCRdb to the late 2010s). As for the study more broadly: The study looked at changes in the T cell repertoire across pregnancy in women with multiple sclerosis.

Receptor libraries were prepared by the immunoSEQ multiplex PCR assay. This immuneACCESS table, as held by TCRdb, lists in-frame sequences with V and J called but not all clones. Of the missing ones, under half trace to an unresolved V gene in checked studies; the others have no known cause. This sample has some 30,000 clones in its table, and 87% of those were observed once. The top ten hold approximately 8% of the sample. Concerning this clone: Its antigen is currently not known. Qualities for individual bases were not recorded, and no much larger clone is one base off.

The CDR3 measures 14 amino acids from cysteine to phenylalanine. The kept DNA is CDR3 alone, 42 bases in frame from the first base. A distance of 10 bases separates the germline ends of V and J, which lose 2 bases and 5 bases respectively. CDR1 SGHTA and CDR2 FQGNSA were looked up in the germline V gene. The source is a female donor with multiple sclerosis, enrolled in a pregnancy study. Recombination joined TRBV7-2 with TRBJ2-1; TRBD2 is possibly the D segment (5 matching bases). The sample in question was CD8+ T cells from peripheral blood mononuclear cells, obtained before pregnancy. The CDR3 reads as follows: CASSLTGMHNEQFF. The DNA sequence is as follows: TGTGCCAGCAGCTTAACGGGGATGCACAATGAGCAGTTCTTC.